The 8 T cell receptor beta chains listed next were all sequenced from one sample in a study of cytomegalovirus exposure and HLA in healthy donors. Amplification used 60 Vbeta primers and 13 Jbeta primers. Only in-frame clones appear in the TCRdb table, and some are missing; sequencing was by immunoSEQ multiplex PCR. There are roughly 280,000 clones in the sample; roughly 70% occur only once, and 2% to 2.5% lies in the top ten. Sequencing was done on a sample of PBMCs. These receptors all come from a female donor in good health and CMV-seronegative.

The rearrangement uses TRBV6-4 and TRBJ1-1; the D gene is possibly TRBD1 (6 bases). V gave up 4 bases and J gave up 4 bases, with 13 bases separating them. The CDR3 consists of 14 residues. Germline values: CDR1 MRHNA, CDR2 SNTAGT. The CDR3 region is CASSAQGFGTEAFF. For the CDR3, the DNA is TGTGCCAGCAGTGCGCAGGGGTTCGGCACTGAAGCTTTCTTT.

The CDR3 DNA sequence: TGTGCCAGCAGCTTTCCCAATCCGGGTTACAATGAGCAGTTCTTC. Translating gives CASSFPNPGYNEQFF. This chain uses TRBV11-3 with TRBJ2-1; unclear D gene. Germline CDR1 SGHNT, CDR2 YENEEA. CDR3 size: 15 residues. V lost 3 bases, J lost 4 bases, and 13 bases lay in between.

This chain links TRBV7-9 with TRBJ2-1, with D uncertain. The ends were cut back, 4 bases at V and 2 bases at J, with 9 bases in the middle. Germline V lookup: CDR1 SEHNR, CDR2 FQNEAQ (reference sequence). The CDR3 consists of 14 residues. The CDR3 protein is CASSSLVTYNEQFF. CDR3 nucleotide sequence: TGTGCCAGCAGCTCTTTAGTTACCTACAATGAGCAGTTCTTC. Filled out from reference TRBV7-9 and TRBJ2-1, the complete variable domain reads DTGVSQNPRHKITKRGQNVTFRCDPISEHNRLYWYRQTLGQGPEFLTYFQNEAQLEKSRLLSDRFSAERPKGSFSTLEIQRTEQGDSAMYLCASSSLVTYNEQFFGPGTRLTVL.

The chain couples TRBV27 to TRBJ2-5; 12 nucleotides align to TRBD2. The DNA end is a closer match to TRBJ2-7, so the J assignment may be wrong. The CDR3 extends over 16 amino acids. The germline gives CDR1 MNHEY, CDR2 SMNVEV (reference sequence). DNA of the CDR3: TGTGCCAGCAGCCGAACCGCTAGCGGGAGGGACTACGAGCAGTACTTC. This gives the protein CASSRTASGRDYEQYF.

The chain is built from TRBV5-6 and TRBJ2-5; 9 nucleotides match TRBD1. The CDR3 runs to 15 residues. Germline V gives CDR1 SGHDT, CDR2 YYEEEE. Trimming at V came to 0 bases and at J to 2 bases, leaving 2 bases not matched to a gene. The CDR3, as DNA: TGTGCCAGCAGCTTGGTTGGGACAGGGCAAGAGACCCAGTACTTC. Protein product: CASSLVGTGQETQYF.

This clone was picked up a small number of times. The chain uses TRBV6-5 and TRBJ2-7; 7 bases agree with TRBD1. Germline V gene lookup returns CDR1 MNHEY and CDR2 SVGAGI. Losses at the gene ends were 0 bases for V and 5 bases for J; bases not matched to a gene: 7. The CDR3 is 15 amino acids. In DNA form, the CDR3 reads TGTGCCAGCAGTTACTCCAGACAGGGTCGAGACGAGCAGTACTTC. Translated: CASSYSRQGRDEQYF.

The J gene is TRBJ2-7, the V gene TRBV5-1, with D possibly being TRBD1 (6 bases). The V end lost 3 bases, the J end lost 3 bases, and 10 bases lay between the germline ends. The CDR3 is 13 amino acids. Germline CDR1 SGHRS, CDR2 YFSETQ. The CDR3 sequence is CASSSGHDYEQYF. Here the CDR3 DNA reads TGCGCCAGCAGCTCGGGACACGACTACGAGCAGTACTTC.

V gene TRBV19 combines with J gene TRBJ1-5, with a possible D match to TRBD1 (6 bases). CDR1 is LNHDA, CDR2 SQIVND, per germline (reference sequence). With 8 bases removed from V and 6 bases from J, the gap between germline ends came to 17 bases. There are 14 residues in the CDR3. This CDR3 reads CASLQGGMGQPQHF. In DNA form, the CDR3 reads TGTGCCAGTTTACAGGGAGGGATGGGTCAGCCCCAGCATTTT.